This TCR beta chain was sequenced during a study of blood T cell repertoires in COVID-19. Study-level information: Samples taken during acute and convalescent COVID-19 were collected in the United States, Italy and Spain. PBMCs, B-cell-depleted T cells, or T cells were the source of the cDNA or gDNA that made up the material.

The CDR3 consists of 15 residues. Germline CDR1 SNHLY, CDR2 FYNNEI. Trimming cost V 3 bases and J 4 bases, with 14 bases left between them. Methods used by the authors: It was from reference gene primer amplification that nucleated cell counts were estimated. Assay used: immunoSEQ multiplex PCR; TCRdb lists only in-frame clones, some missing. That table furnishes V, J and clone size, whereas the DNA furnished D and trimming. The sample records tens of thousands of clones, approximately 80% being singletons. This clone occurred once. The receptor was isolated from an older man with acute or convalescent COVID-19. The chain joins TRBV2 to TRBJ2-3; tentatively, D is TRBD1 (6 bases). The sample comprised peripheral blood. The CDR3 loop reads CASSDNRAVADTQYF. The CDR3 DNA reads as TGTGCCAGCAGTGATAACAGGGCGGTCGCAGATACGCAGTATTTT.